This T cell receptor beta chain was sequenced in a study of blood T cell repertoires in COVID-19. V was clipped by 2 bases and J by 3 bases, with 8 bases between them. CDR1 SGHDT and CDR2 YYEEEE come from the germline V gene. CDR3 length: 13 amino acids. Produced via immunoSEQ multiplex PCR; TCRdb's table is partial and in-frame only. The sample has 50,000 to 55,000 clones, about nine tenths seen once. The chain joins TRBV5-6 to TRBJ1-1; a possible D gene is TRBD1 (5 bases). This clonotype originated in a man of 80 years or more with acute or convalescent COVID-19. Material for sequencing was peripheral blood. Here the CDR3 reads CASSLLGDTEAFF. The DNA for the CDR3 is TGTGCCAGCAGCTTATTAGGGGACACTGAAGCTTTCTTT.